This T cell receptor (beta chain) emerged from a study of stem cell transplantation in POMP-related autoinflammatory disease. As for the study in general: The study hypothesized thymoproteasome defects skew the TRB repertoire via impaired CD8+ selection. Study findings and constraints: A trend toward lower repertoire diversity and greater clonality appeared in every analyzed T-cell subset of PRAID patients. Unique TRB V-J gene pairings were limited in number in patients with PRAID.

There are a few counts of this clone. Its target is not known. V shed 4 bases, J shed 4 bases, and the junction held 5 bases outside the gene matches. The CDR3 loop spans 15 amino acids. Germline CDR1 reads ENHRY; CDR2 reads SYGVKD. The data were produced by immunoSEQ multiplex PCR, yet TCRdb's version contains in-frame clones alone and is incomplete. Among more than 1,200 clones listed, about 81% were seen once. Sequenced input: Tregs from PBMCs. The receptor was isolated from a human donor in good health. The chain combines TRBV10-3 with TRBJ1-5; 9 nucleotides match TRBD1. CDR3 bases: TGTGCCATCAGTGGGTCCGGGACAGGGAATCAGCCCCAGCATTTT. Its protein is CAISGSGTGNQPQHF.